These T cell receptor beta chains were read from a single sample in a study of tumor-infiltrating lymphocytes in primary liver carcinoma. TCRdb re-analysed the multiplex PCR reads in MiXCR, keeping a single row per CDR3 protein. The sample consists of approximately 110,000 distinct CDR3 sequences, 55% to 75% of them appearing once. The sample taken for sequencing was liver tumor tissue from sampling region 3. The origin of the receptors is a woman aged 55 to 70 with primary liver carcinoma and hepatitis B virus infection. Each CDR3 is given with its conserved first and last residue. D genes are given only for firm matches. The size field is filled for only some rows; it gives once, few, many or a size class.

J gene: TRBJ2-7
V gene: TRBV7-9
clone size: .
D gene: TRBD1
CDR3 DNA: TGTGCCAGGAGAATTGACTCCGGGACAGGGGTATACGAGCAGTACTTC
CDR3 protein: CARRIDSGTGVYEQYF

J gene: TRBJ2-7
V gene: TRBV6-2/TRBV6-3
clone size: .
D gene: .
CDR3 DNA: TGTGCCAGCAGTCCGACCTCGATAGGGGGCTACGAGCAGTACTTC
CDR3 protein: CASSPTSIGGYEQYF

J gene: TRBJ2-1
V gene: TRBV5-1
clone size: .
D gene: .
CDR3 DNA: TGCGCCAGCAGCTTCGGCTGGCAGAGTGAGCAGTTCTTC
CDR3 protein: CASSFGWQSEQFF

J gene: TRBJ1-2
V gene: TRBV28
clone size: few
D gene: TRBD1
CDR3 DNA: TGTGCCAGCAGCGACAATGGACAGGGAGAGGTTCATGGCTACACCTTC
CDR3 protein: CASSDNGQGEVHGYTF

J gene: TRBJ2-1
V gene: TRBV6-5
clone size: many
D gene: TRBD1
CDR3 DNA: TGTGCCAGCAGCAGAACCGGGACAGGGTTAAATGAGCAGTTCTTC
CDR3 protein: CASSRTGTGLNEQFF

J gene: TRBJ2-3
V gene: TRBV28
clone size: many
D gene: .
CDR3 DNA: TGTGCCAGCAGTTTTGAGGAGCGGCTCACAGATACGCAGTATTTT
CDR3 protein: CASSFEERLTDTQYF

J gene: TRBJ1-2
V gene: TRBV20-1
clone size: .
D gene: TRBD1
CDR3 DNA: TGCAGTGCTGCGGAGGACAGGGGCCATAACTATGGCTACACCTTC
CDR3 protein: CSAAEDRGHNYGYTF

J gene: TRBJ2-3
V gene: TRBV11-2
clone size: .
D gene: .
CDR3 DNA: TGTGCCAGCAGCTTAGATCGAAGAGGTGCGCAGTATTTT
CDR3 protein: CASSLDRRGAQYF

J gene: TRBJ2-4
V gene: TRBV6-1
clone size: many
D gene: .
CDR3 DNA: TGTGCCAGCAGTGATAGGGCTGGGCGTAGGAAAAACATTCAGTACTTC
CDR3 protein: CASSDRAGRRKNIQYF

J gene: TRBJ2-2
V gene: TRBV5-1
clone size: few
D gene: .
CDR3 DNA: TGCGCCAGCAGCTTGGACTTGGCCGGGGAGCTGTTTTTT
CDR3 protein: CASSLDLAGELFF

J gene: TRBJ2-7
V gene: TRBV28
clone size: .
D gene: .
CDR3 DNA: TGTGCCAGCAGGTTGCTCGGAGCAGGGGTAAATGAGCAGTACTTC
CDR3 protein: CASRLLGAGVNEQYF

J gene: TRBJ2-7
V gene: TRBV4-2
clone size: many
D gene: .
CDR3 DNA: TGTGCCAGCAGCCGGACGGACAGTCCCTACGAGCAGTACTTC
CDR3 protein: CASSRTDSPYEQYF

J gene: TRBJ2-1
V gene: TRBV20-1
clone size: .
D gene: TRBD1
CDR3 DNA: TGCAGTGCTAGAGTGACAGGGTCCTCCTACAATGAGCAGTTCTTC
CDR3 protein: CSARVTGSSYNEQFF

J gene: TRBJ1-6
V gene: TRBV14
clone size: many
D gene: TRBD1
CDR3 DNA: TGTGCCAGCAGCCAGACAGGGGTGTGGAATTCACCCCTCCACTTT
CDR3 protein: CASSQTGVWNSPLHF

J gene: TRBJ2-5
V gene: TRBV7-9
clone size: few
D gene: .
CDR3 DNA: TGTGCCAGCAGCTTAGAGAGGACGTGGGAGACCCAGTACTTC
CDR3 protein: CASSLERTWETQYF

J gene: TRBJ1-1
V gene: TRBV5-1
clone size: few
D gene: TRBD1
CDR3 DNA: TGCGCCAGCAGTTTTGCCGGACAGGGGGCGAAAACTGAAGCTTTCTTT
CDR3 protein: CASSFAGQGAKTEAFF

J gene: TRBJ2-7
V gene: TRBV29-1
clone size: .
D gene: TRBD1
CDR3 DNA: TGCAGCGCCAGAAGGGACAGGGAAGGCTACGAGGAGTACTTC
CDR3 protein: CSARRDREGYEEYF

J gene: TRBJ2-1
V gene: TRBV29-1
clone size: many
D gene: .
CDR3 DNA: TGCAGCGCAAGCAGGGCCTACAATGAGCAGTTCTTC
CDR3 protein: CSASRAYNEQFF